The clone carrying this T cell receptor (beta chain) was observed a few times. Its antigen is unidentified. This sample was taken from a study of T cells after yellow fever vaccination. The study made its TCR cDNA through 5'RACE template switching. That step introduced a universal primer site along with UMIs. MiXCR, run by TCRdb on the 5' RACE reads, gives a single entry per CDR3 protein. The sample has some 390,000 distinct CDR3 sequences; over 5% are singletons. Study-wide results and caveats: Reappearing after the booster were most of the clones from primary vaccination (roughly 96% CD4, approximately 89% CD8). The secondary response showed a weaker magnitude and a faster peak, day 5 versus 15. Although most clonotypes did not, a small share appeared in both CD4 and CD8 compartments.

CDR3 length: 15 amino acids. J gave up 6 bases and V 3 bases, and 4 bases lay outside the gene matches. Germline V gives CDR1 SGHTA, CDR2 FQGTGA. The sequences come from PBMCs, collected 5 days after the yellow fever booster vaccination. The chain employs TRBV7-3 and TRBJ2-2; 10 bases agree with TRBD2. The clonotype was recovered from a man aged 25-45 years who received the YFV17D yellow fever vaccine. DNA of the CDR3: TGTGCCAGCAGCTTCACTAGCGGGATCTCCGGGGAGCTGTTTTTT. Its protein product is CASSFTSGISGELFF.